This T cell receptor (beta chain) was retrieved from a study of cytomegalovirus exposure and HLA in healthy donors. Study-wide points: CMV antigen specificity of a few CMV-associated chains was confirmed in vitro. Some TCR beta chains (164 of them) were listed as cytomegalovirus-associated.

This CDR3 comprises 13 residues. With 4 bases removed from V and 1 base from J, the gap between germline ends came to 8 bases. The germline V gene encodes CDR1 MNHEY and CDR2 SMNVEV (reference sequence). Clones were sequenced by immunoSEQ multiplex PCR, and TCRdb holds only the in-frame ones, with some missing. The table includes under 250,000 clones, roughly 91% detected once. This clone was counted between two and nine times. Its target is unknown. The sequenced material came from PBMCs. The sequence derives from a woman aged 18-29 years in good health and CMV-seropositive. The chain carries TRBV27 and TRBJ2-7; D may be TRBD1 (6 bases). As DNA, the CDR3 is TGTGCCAGCAGTTCGACAGGTTCCTACGAGCAGTACTTC. The encoded protein is CASSSTGSYEQYF.